The TCR beta chain under discussion was sequenced for a study of blood T cell repertoires in COVID-19. Original methodology: Counts of nucleated cells, estimated from reference gene primer amplification, were obtained. Sequencing used immunoSEQ multiplex PCR; TCRdb keeps in-frame clones, though not all of them. V, J and clone size derive from that table, while D and trimming were established from the DNA sequence. The sample records 130,000 or so clones, about 86% being singletons. The trim removed 1 base at V and 2 bases at J, leaving 5 bases unmatched. Per germline, CDR1 SGHKS and CDR2 YYEKEE (reference sequence). CDR3 size: 15 residues.

The sequence was obtained from an older woman with acute or convalescent COVID-19. What was sequenced was peripheral blood. The chain couples TRBV5-5 to TRBJ1-2; TRBD1 matches 7 bases. CDR3 nucleotide sequence: TGTGCCAGCAGCTTGACTGACAGGGCCAACTATGGCTACACCTTC. The encoded protein is CASSLTDRANYGYTF.